The 22 T cell receptor beta chains below all came from one sample that was sequenced in a study of cytomegalovirus exposure and HLA in healthy donors. PCR involved 60 Vbeta and 13 Jbeta primers. The table came from immunoSEQ multiplex PCR; TCRdb's copy has only in-frame clones and leaves some out. The sample records some 110,000 clones, around three quarters being singletons. The sequenced sample was PBMCs. These receptors originate from a young woman in good health and CMV-seropositive.

The chain uses TRBV28 and TRBJ1-2; 7 bases agree with TRBD1. The CDR3 has 14 residues. In germline, CDR1 is MDHEN, CDR2 SYDVKM. The ends lost 5 bases at V and 5 bases at J; junction bases unmatched: 8. For the CDR3, the DNA is TGTGCCAGCAGTCCGGGACAGTCCCTATATGGCTACACCTTC. Protein: CASSPGQSLYGYTF.

The chain joins TRBV28 to TRBJ2-5, with a weak D call TRBD2 (5 bases). Germline CDR1 reads MDHEN; CDR2 reads SYDVKM. The CDR3 consists of 13 residues. V gave up 4 bases and J gave up 3 bases, with 9 bases separating them. For the CDR3, the DNA is TGTGCCAGCAGTTCACCAGCGGAAGAGACCCAGTACTTC. This codes for CASSSPAEETQYF.

The genes are TRBV7-9 and TRBJ1-2; 7 bases match TRBD1. CDR1 and CDR2 from the germline V gene are SEHNR and FQNEAQ (reference sequence). The CDR3 contains 15 residues. V gave up 5 bases and J gave up 5 bases; unmatched junction bases: 11. CDR3 residues: CASSPTGFGGYGYTF. For the CDR3, the DNA is TGTGCCAGCAGCCCGACAGGGTTTGGGGGGTATGGCTACACCTTC.

The chain joins TRBV2 to TRBJ1-1; D gene unclear. Germline CDR1 SNHLY, CDR2 FYNNEI. Trimming removed 6 bases from V and 0 bases from J, with 11 bases in between. CDR3 size: 14 residues. The CDR3 loop is CASSPQYLNTEAFF. The CDR3 nucleotides are TGTGCCAGCAGCCCCCAGTATTTGAACACTGAAGCTTTCTTT.

This clone was picked up a small number of times. The chain uses TRBV5-4 and TRBJ1-1; a weak D match, TRBD1 (5 bases). Germline-derived CDR1 and CDR2 are SGHNT and YYREEE (reference sequence). The CDR3 is 11 residues long. Trimming took 2 bases from V and 8 from J, leaving 7 bases between them. The CDR3 sequence: CASSLGVEAFF. The CDR3 region has the DNA TGTGCCAGCAGCTTAGGGGTGGAAGCTTTCTTT.

The chain joins TRBV4-2 to TRBJ1-3; the D is unclear. Trimming cost V 0 bases and J 0 bases, with 6 bases left between them. Germline values: CDR1 LGHNA, CDR2 YNFKEQ. The CDR3 extends over 15 amino acids. CDR3 sequence reads: CASSQDVVSGNTIYF. Here the CDR3 DNA reads TGTGCCAGCAGCCAAGATGTAGTCTCTGGAAACACCATATATTTT.

The chain uses TRBV7-3 and TRBJ2-2; a possible D gene is TRBD2 (6 bases). Germline CDR1 and CDR2: SGHTA and FQGTGA. V was pared by 6 bases and J by 2 bases, with 10 bases between. This CDR3 spans 14 amino acids. CDR3 amino acids: CASRGDFNTGELFF. DNA for the CDR3: TGTGCCAGCAGAGGGGACTTCAACACCGGGGAGCTGTTTTTT.

V and J are TRBV7-3 and TRBJ1-1; D is perhaps TRBD1 (6 bases). CDR1 and CDR2 (germline): SGHTA, FQGTGA. Trimming pared 0 bases from V and 5 bases from J, leaving 13 bases between. This CDR3 has 15 residues. This CDR3 is CASSLTAGVATEAFF. The CDR3 region has the DNA TGTGCCAGCAGCTTAACAGCAGGGGTTGCAACTGAAGCTTTCTTT.

This clone was observed a few times. The chain has TRBV19 and TRBJ2-1; 8 nucleotides match TRBD2. Germline values: CDR1 LNHDA, CDR2 SQIVND (reference sequence). The CDR3 is made up of 15 amino acids. Trimming cost V 6 bases and J 7 bases; bases outside gene matches: 11. CDR3 sequence: CASSKKGREANEQFF. CDR3 in DNA: TGTGCCAGTAGCAAAAAGGGGCGGGAGGCAAATGAGCAGTTCTTC.

J is TRBJ1-3 and V is TRBV27; a weak D match, TRBD1 (5 bases). CDR1 and CDR2 from the germline V gene are MNHEY and SMNVEV (reference sequence). Trimming removed 2 bases from V and 3 bases from J, with 8 bases in between. This CDR3 region has 14 residues. CDR3 amino acids: CASSLAGLGNTIYF. CDR3 sequence (DNA): TGTGCCAGCAGTTTAGCGGGACTTGGAAACACCATATATTTT.

The V gene is TRBV5-6, the J gene TRBJ1-2, with a weak D call TRBD1 (5 bases). CDR1 and CDR2 (germline): SGHDT, YYEEEE. This CDR3 spans 19 amino acids. Deletions cut 0 bases from V and 0 bases from J, with 21 bases between. DNA for the CDR3: TGTGCCAGCAGCTTGGATCCTACCGGGACTGAGGTCCCTAACTATGGCTACACCTTC. Its translation is CASSLDPTGTEVPNYGYTF.

The rearrangement joins TRBV11-2 to TRBJ2-2, with 7 bases matching TRBD2. Unmatched junction bases numbered 19, after V lost 10 bases and J lost 8 bases. The CDR3 has 16 amino acids. Germline CDR1 SGHAT, CDR2 FQNNGV. CDR3 in DNA: TGTGCCACCCATGGCGTGGCGGGAGCTACGGTGGGGGAGCTGTTTTTT. Translated, it gives CATHGVAGATVGELFF.

The rearrangement uses TRBV11-2 and TRBJ1-4; 7 nucleotides match TRBD1. The J segment lost 7 bases and the V segment lost 5 bases, leaving 19 bases of the junction unmatched. CDR3 length: 18 residues. The V gene's germline CDR1 is SGHAT and CDR2 FQNNGV. CDR3 sequence (DNA): TGTGCCAGCAGCCAACCCACTTGGAAGACAGGGTTTTGTGAAAAACTGTTTTTT. It specifies CASSQPTWKTGFCEKLFF.

V is TRBV30 and J is TRBJ1-4; 11 bases align to TRBD1. Germline CDR1 GTSNPN, CDR2 SVGIG (reference sequence). Unmatched junction bases numbered 1, after V lost 8 bases and J lost 2 bases. This CDR3 has 13 residues. CDR3 sequence reads: CAGQGATNEKLFF. The CDR3 DNA reads as TGTGCCGGACAGGGGGCGACTAATGAAAAACTGTTTTTT.

The chain links TRBV14 to TRBJ1-2; D is unclear. The CDR3 consists of 16 residues. Germline V gene lookup returns CDR1 SGHDN and CDR2 FVKESK. The V gene lost 0 bases and the J gene lost 1 base, with 12 bases spanning the gap. The CDR3 nucleotides read TGTGCCAGCAGCCAAGATCACAGACCTATTAACTATGGCTACACCTTC. As protein: CASSQDHRPINYGYTF.

In this sample, this clone turned up once. The gene calls are TRBV10-2 and TRBJ2-5; tentatively, D is TRBD2 (5 bases). CDR3 length: 16 residues. Trimming shortened V by 0 bases and J by 0 bases, and 11 bases separated the two germline ends. Germline lookup yields CDR1 WSHSY and CDR2 SAAADI. CDR3: CASSESEADYQETQYF. CDR3 bases: TGCGCCAGCAGTGAGTCGGAGGCGGACTACCAAGAGACCCAGTACTTC.

The chain combines TRBV7-9 with TRBJ1-3; D is uncertain. V was clipped by 7 bases and J by 1 base, with 14 bases between them. Germline V gene sequence: CDR1 SEHNR, CDR2 FQNEAQ (reference sequence). This CDR3 is built from 15 residues. Written as DNA, the CDR3 is TGTGCCAGCATTGCCGGGTCTACTTCTGGAAACACCATATATTTT. It specifies CASIAGSTSGNTIYF.

The rearrangement links TRBV13 to TRBJ1-2; D possibly corresponds to TRBD1 (6 bases). The length of the CDR3 is 14 residues. Germline V gene lookup returns CDR1 PRHDT and CDR2 FYEKMQ (reference sequence). V was clipped by 5 bases and J by 3 bases, with 13 bases between them. The CDR3 DNA reads as TGTGCCAGCAGCGAGACAGGCCTCCACTATGGCTACACCTTC. Protein: CASSETGLHYGYTF.

V is TRBV5-6 and J is TRBJ1-2, with D unclear. CDR3 length: 14 residues. The V and J ends lost 4 bases and 0 bases respectively, with 10 bases between them. Germline V gene sequence: CDR1 SGHDT, CDR2 YYEEEE. In DNA form, the CDR3 reads TGTGCCAGCAGCCGACGCGGAGCTAACTATGGCTACACCTTC. Its protein is CASSRRGANYGYTF.

The V call is TRBV28, the J call TRBJ1-2; the D is unclear. CDR3 size: 11 residues. The ends were cut back, 8 bases at V and 1 base at J, with 5 bases in the middle. Germline-derived CDR1 and CDR2 are MDHEN and SYDVKM. This CDR3 reads CASQVNYGYTF. DNA of the CDR3: TGTGCCAGCCAGGTTAACTATGGCTACACCTTC.

This chain connects TRBV18 to TRBJ1-5; weak D call: TRBD1 (6 bases). The CDR3 runs to 15 residues. Trimming shortened V by 3 bases and J by 4 bases, and 13 bases separated the two germline ends. Germline CDR1 is KGHSH and CDR2 is LQKENI. The chain's CDR3 is CASSPGTGPNQPQHF. CDR3 nucleotide sequence: TGTGCCAGCTCACCGGGCACAGGGCCAAATCAGCCCCAGCATTTT.

This clone was picked up one time. This chain joins TRBV5-4 and TRBJ2-3; 9 bases are shared with TRBD1. V lost 0 bases, J lost 4 bases, and 9 bases stayed unmatched. The CDR3 is made up of 17 amino acids. Looked up from germline, CDR1 is SGHNT and CDR2 is YYREEE (reference sequence). In DNA form, the CDR3 reads TGTGCCAGCAGCTTGGCCGGGGGGACAGGGAAGGCAGATACGCAGTATTTT. Protein product: CASSLAGGTGKADTQYF.